This T cell receptor (beta chain) emerged from a study of PD-1 blockade in classical Hodgkin lymphoma. Across the whole study: Nivolumab 3 mg/kg was given intravenously every 2 weeks.

Germline CDR1 LNHNV, CDR2 YYDKDF (reference sequence). CDR3 size: 13 residues. V lost 3 bases and J lost 8, with 11 bases in between. Libraries were prepared by immunoSEQ multiplex PCR; TCRdb keeps only in-frame clonotypes and omits some of them. Of about 35,000 clones in the sample, around 90% were seen once. Each patient experienced a relapse that followed autologous stem cell transplantation, and brentuximab vedotin exposure varied. Negative magnetic selection isolated CD4+ T cells from thawed PBMCs. Best overall response was complete response, partial response or progressive disease in these relapsed/refractory classical Hodgkin lymphoma patients. To note about this clone: What it recognizes is unknown.

Study-level results: It was among complete responders that baseline diversity resembled that of newly diagnosed patients. TCR diversity in CD4+, not CD8+, cells rose significantly by C4D1.

The sample in question was CD4+ T cells from blood, obtained at baseline. This clonotype was sampled from a human donor with classical Hodgkin lymphoma. This chain joins TRBV15 and TRBJ2-1; tentative D call: TRBD2 (5 bases). This CDR3 is CATSRERIYEQFF. CDR3 coding DNA: TGTGCCACCAGCAGGGAGCGGATATATGAGCAGTTCTTC.